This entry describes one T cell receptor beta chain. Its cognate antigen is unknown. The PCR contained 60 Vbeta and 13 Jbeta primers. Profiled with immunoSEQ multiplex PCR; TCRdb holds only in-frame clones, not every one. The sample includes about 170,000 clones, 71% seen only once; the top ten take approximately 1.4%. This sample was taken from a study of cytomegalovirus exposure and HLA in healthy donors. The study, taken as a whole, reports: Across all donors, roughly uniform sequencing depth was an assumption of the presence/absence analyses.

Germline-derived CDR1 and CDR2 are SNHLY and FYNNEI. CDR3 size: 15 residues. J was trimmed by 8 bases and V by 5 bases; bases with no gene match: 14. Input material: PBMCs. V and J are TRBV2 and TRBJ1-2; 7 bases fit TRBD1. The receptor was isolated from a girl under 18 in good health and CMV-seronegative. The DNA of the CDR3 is TGTGCCAGCAGTCTCATCAGGGGGATAGTCGGCGGCTACACCTTC. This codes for CASSLIRGIVGGYTF.